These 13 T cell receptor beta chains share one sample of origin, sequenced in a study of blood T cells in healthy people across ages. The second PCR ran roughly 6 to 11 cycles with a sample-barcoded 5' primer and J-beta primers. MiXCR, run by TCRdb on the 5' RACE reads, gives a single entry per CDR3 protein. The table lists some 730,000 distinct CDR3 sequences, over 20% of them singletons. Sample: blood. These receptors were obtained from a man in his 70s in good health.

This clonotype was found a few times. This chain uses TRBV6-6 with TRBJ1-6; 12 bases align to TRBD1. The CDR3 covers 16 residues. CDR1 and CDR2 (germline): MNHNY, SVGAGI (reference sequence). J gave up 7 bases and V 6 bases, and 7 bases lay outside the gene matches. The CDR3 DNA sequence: TGTGCCAGCAGACCGGGACAGGGGGCGCGAAATTCACCCCTCCACTTT. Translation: CASRPGQGARNSPLHF.

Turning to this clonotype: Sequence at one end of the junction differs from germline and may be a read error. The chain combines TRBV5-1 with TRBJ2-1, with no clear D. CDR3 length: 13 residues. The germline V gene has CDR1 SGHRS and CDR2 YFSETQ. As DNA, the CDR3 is TGCGCCAGCAGGATAGGGTCCTTCAATGAGCAGTTCTTC. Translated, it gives CASRIGSFNEQFF.

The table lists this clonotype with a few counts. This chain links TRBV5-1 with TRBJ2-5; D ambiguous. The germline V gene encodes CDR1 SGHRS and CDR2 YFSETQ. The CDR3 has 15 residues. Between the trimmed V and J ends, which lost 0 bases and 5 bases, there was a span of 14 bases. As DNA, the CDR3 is TGCGCCAGCAGCTTGGAAGGTTTAGCCGGGGAGACCCAGTACTTC. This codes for CASSLEGLAGETQYF.

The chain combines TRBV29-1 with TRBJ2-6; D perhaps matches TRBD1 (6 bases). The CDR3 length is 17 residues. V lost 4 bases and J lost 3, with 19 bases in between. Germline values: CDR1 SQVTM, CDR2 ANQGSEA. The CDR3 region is CSVGTRGASVGANVLTF. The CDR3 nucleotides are TGCAGCGTTGGAACCAGGGGTGCCAGTGTTGGGGCCAACGTCCTGACTTTC.

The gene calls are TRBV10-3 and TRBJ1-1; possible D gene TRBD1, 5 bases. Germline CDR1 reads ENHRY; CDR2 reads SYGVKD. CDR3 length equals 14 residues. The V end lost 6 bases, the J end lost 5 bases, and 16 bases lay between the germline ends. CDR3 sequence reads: CAIRPPGGGTEAFF. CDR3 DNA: TGTGCCATCAGGCCCCCGGGGGGGGGAACTGAAGCTTTCTTT.

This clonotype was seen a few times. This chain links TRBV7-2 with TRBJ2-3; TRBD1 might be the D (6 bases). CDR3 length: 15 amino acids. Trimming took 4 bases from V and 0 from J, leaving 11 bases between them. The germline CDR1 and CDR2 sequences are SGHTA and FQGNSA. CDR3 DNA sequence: TGTGCCAGCAGCTCACAGGGCATTAGCACAGATACGCAGTATTTT. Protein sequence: CASSSQGISTDTQYF.

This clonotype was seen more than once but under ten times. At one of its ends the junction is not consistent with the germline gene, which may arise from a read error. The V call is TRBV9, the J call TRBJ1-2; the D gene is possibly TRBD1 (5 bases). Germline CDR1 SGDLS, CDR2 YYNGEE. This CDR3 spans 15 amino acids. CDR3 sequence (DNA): TGTGCCTGCAGCTACCGGGACGGACCTAACTATGGCTACACCTTC. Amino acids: CACSYRDGPNYGYTF.

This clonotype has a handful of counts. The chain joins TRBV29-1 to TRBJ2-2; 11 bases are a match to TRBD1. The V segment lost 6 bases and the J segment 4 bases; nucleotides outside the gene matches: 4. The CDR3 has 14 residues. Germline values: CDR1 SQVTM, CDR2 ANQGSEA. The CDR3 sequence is CSVGQGAATGELFF. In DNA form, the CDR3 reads TGCAGCGTAGGACAGGGGGCAGCCACCGGGGAGCTGTTTTTT.

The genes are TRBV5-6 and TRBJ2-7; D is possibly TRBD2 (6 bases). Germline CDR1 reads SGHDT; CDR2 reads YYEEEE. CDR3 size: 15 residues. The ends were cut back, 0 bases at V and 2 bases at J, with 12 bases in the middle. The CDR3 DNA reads TGTGCCAGCAGCTTGGGGAGGGGTGGCCCCTACGAGCAGTACTTC. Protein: CASSLGRGGPYEQYF. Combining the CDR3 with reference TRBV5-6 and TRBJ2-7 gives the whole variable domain DAGVTQSPTHLIKTRGQQVTLRCSPKSGHDTVSWYQQALGQGPQFIFQYYEEEERQRGNFPDRFSGHQFPNYSSELNVNALLLGDSALYLCASSLGRGGPYEQYFGPGTRLTVT.

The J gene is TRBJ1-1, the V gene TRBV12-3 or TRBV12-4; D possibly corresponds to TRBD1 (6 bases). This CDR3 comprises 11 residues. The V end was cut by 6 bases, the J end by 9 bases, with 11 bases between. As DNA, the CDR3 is TGTGCCAGCAGCTACGGGACAAAAGCTTTCTTT. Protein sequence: CASSYGTKAFF.

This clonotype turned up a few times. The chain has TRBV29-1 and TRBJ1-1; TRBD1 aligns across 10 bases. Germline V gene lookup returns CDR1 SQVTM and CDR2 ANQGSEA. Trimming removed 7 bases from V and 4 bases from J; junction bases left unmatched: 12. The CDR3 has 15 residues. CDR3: CSGLTRDRGITEAFF. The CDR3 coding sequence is TGCAGCGGTCTGACCCGGGACAGGGGTATCACTGAAGCTTTCTTT.

The CDR3 spells CAWGRVNGNEQYV. In nucleotides, the CDR3 is TGTGCGTGGGGCAGGGTCAATGGAAACGAGCAGTACGTC. The chain couples TRBV5-8 to TRBJ2-5; D is possibly TRBD1 (5 bases). The closer fit of TRBJ2-7 to the DNA end suggests the J call may be wrong. This CDR3 comprises 13 residues. Germline assignment: CDR1 SGHTS and CDR2 YDEGEE.

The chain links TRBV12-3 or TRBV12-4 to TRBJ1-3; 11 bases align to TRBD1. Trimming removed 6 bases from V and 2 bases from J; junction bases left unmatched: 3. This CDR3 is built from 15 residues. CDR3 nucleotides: TGTGCCAGCAGGGGACAGGGGGTGGCTGGAAACACCATATATTTT. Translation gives CASRGQGVAGNTIYF.